Following are 29 T cell receptor beta chains from one sample sequenced in a study of shared clonotypes between healthy human individuals. The data were produced by immunoSEQ multiplex PCR, yet TCRdb's version contains in-frame clones alone and is incomplete. Found here are about 690,000 clones, about 90% of them singletons; the top ten hold around a third. The sequencing sample was made of memory CD8+ T cells from PBMCs. Specified subset: CD45RO+ cells pooled with CCR7-negative TemRA cells. These receptors all come from a young man in good health. Some clones in this sample may be carry-over from other donors' samples.

About this clone itself: This could be a read error, since a much larger clone is one nucleotide away. The CDR3 DNA follows: TGTGTCAGCAGCTCCCCGGACAGGCCAAAGGACTATGGCTACACCTTC. This codes for CVSSSPDRPKDYGYTF. The chain joins TRBV7-9 to TRBJ1-2, with 7 positions matching TRBD1. The CDR3 spans 16 residues. Germline assignment: CDR1 SEHNR and CDR2 FQNEAQ (reference sequence).

This clone was seen a handful of times. The rearrangement joins TRBV28 to TRBJ2-4; 8 bases are shared with TRBD2. V trimming: 6 bases; J trimming: 9 bases; junction bases outside the gene matches: 10. The CDR3 runs 14 residues. From germline, CDR1 is MDHEN and CDR2 SYDVKM. The CDR3 region is CASSISGGEGIQYF. CDR3 bases: TGTGCCAGCAGCATCAGCGGGGGAGAGGGCATTCAGTACTTC.

This clone was recorded only once. The chain combines TRBV29-1 with TRBJ2-7, with 8 bases lining up with TRBD1. The CDR3 totals 15 residues. The trim removed 0 bases at V and 0 bases at J, leaving 4 bases unmatched. Germline CDR1 is SQVTM and CDR2 is ANQGSEA. The CDR3 DNA is TGCAGCGTTGAAGACGCCAGGGGGCTCTCCTACGAGCAGTACTTC. It codes for CSVEDARGLSYEQYF.

V and J are TRBV13 and TRBJ2-3, with unresolved D. Trimming cost V 5 bases and J 0 bases, with 9 bases left between them. CDR3 length: 14 residues. Per the germline V gene, CDR1 is PRHDT and CDR2 is FYEKMQ (reference sequence). CDR3 coding DNA: TGTGCCAGCAGCGGACGGAAGAGCACAGATACGCAGTATTTT. Protein sequence: CASSGRKSTDTQYF.

The rearrangement uses TRBV27 and TRBJ2-3; no clear D gene. CDR1 is MNHEY, CDR2 SMNVEV, per germline (reference sequence). The CDR3 length is 15 residues. V lost 3 bases and J 3 bases, leaving 13 bases between the germline ends. The CDR3 nucleotides read TGTGCCAGCAGTTTGTACGGGTTTCAGACAGATACGCAGTATTTT. It encodes CASSLYGFQTDTQYF.

The chain uses TRBV7-9 and TRBJ2-7; D is uncertain. Trimming stripped 4 bases from V and 0 bases from J, with 13 bases between. Germline V gene data show CDR1 as SEHNR and CDR2 as FQNEAQ (reference sequence). The length of the CDR3 is 15 residues. The CDR3, as DNA: TGTGCCAGCAGCTCCTACACATCGGACTCCTACGAGCAGTACTTC. Translation: CASSSYTSDSYEQYF.

V is TRBV7-2 and J is TRBJ2-7, with D perhaps matching TRBD2 (6 bases). Germline-derived CDR1 and CDR2 are SGHTA and FQGNSA. Trimming shortened V by 5 bases and J by 4 bases, and 21 bases separated the two germline ends. CDR3 length equals 16 residues. CDR3 nucleotide sequence: TGTGCCAGCAGCCCCCGTTCGGGGAGGCTCTTTTACGAGCAGTACTTC. Its translation is CASSPRSGRLFYEQYF.

V usage is TRBV19 and J usage is TRBJ2-3; D may match TRBD1 or TRBD2 (7 bases each). The CDR3 is made up of 15 amino acids. V lost 2 bases to trimming and J lost 4 bases, with 13 bases between them. Germline CDR1 and CDR2: LNHDA and SQIVND (reference sequence). The CDR3 coding sequence is TGTGCCAGTAGTATACTGCAGGGGGGGCCAGATACGCAGTATTTT. Amino acid sequence: CASSILQGGPDTQYF. The whole variable domain, filled in from reference TRBV19 and TRBJ2-3, reads DGGITQSPKYLFRKEGQNVTLSCEQNLNHDAMYWYRQDPGQGLRLIYYSQIVNDFQKGDIAEGYSVSREKKESFPLTVTSAQKNPTAFYLCASSILQGGPDTQYFGPGTRLTVL.

The chain carries TRBV27 and TRBJ2-1; perhaps TRBD2 as D (7 bases). Deletions cut 8 bases from V and 4 bases from J, with 9 bases between. CDR1 is MNHEY, CDR2 SMNVEV, per germline (reference sequence). The length of the CDR3 is 12 residues. CDR3 in amino acids: CASGRGYNEQFF. The CDR3 DNA follows: TGTGCCAGCGGGAGGGGGTACAATGAGCAGTTCTTC.

For the CDR3, the DNA is TGCGCCAGCAGCTTCGACGGTTCCTACGAGCAGTACTTC. Translation: CASSFDGSYEQYF. The rearrangement uses TRBV5-1 and TRBJ2-5; unclear D gene. The J call is doubtful: the DNA matches TRBJ2-7 better. Germline CDR1 reads SGHRS; CDR2 reads YFSETQ. This CDR3 is built from 13 residues.

The V call is TRBV27, the J call TRBJ2-7, with D perhaps TRBD1 (6 bases). V lost 5 bases, J lost 3 bases, and 11 bases lay in between. Germline V gives CDR1 MNHEY, CDR2 SMNVEV (reference sequence). The CDR3 sequence is 13 residues long. CDR3 sequence reads: CASSNGQSYEQYF. The CDR3 nucleotides are TGTGCCAGCAGTAACGGACAGAGCTACGAGCAGTACTTC.

The chain joins TRBV7-9 to TRBJ2-7; 8 positions agree with TRBD2. Germline V CDR1 and CDR2: SEHNR, FQNEAQ (reference sequence). V trimming: 6 bases; J trimming: 2 bases; junction bases outside the gene matches: 12. CDR3 size: 16 residues. The CDR3 DNA sequence: TGTGCCAGCAGTTCAGGCGTAGCGGGGCAAGCCTACGAGCAGTACTTC. This translates into CASSSGVAGQAYEQYF.

This chain uses TRBV20-1 with TRBJ2-7; 8 bases are a match to TRBD1. The CDR3 runs 11 residues. V shed 6 bases and J 6 bases; nucleotides not matched to a gene: 4. Germline loops: CDR1 DFQATT, CDR2 SNEGSKA (reference sequence). CDR3 DNA sequence: TGCAGTGCCCGACAGGGGAGCGAGCAGTACTTC. Its translation: CSARQGSEQYF.

CDR3 amino acids: CASISSGQGAWDGYTF. In DNA form, the CDR3 reads TGTGCCAGCATTTCCTCGGGACAGGGGGCGTGGGATGGCTACACCTTC. This sequence joins TRBV7-9 and TRBJ1-2; 12 positions agree with TRBD1. The CDR3 covers 16 residues. Germline trimming cut 7 bases from V and 6 bases from J; bases unmatched to any gene: 12. Germline assignment: CDR1 SEHNR and CDR2 FQNEAQ (reference sequence).

V usage is TRBV4-3 and J usage is TRBJ1-1, with 10 positions matching TRBD1. The V segment lost 1 base and the J segment 5 bases; nucleotides outside the gene matches: 7. Germline CDR1 is LGHNA and CDR2 is YSLEER. This CDR3 spans 16 amino acids. CDR3 DNA sequence: TGCGCCAGCAGCCAAGCGCCGGGACAGGGGAGGACTGAAGCTTTCTTT. It specifies CASSQAPGQGRTEAFF.

The V and J genes are TRBV9 and TRBJ2-5; D is possibly TRBD1 or TRBD2 (5 bases each). Germline V gene sequence: CDR1 SGDLS, CDR2 YYNGEE. Deletions cut 4 bases from V and 5 bases from J, with 21 bases between. The CDR3 consists of 16 residues. The CDR3 reads CASSPPAGGAWETQYF. CDR3 DNA sequence: TGTGCCAGCAGCCCACCGGCTGGGGGAGCCTGGGAGACCCAGTACTTC.

The chain is built from TRBV7-8 and TRBJ2-7; D is perhaps TRBD1 (6 bases). Deletions cut 8 bases from V and 1 base from J, with 12 bases between. This CDR3 spans 13 amino acids. Germline CDR1 is SGHVS and CDR2 is FQNEAQ. The CDR3 nucleotides are TGTGCCAGCCTTACAGGGAATTCCTACGAGCAGTACTTC. Residues: CASLTGNSYEQYF.

The chain joins TRBV29-1 to TRBJ2-2, with TRBD2 matching 11 bases. CDR1 is SQVTM and CDR2 is ANQGSEA in the germline V gene. V dropped 4 bases and J dropped 11; count of bases not matched to a gene: 3. The CDR3 has 12 amino acids. The CDR3 DNA reads TGCAGCGTTGTTCTAGCGGGAGGAGAGCTGTTTTTT. Encoded protein: CSVVLAGGELFF.

This clone came up a few times. This clone may be a read error of a much larger clone one base away. The same CDR3 arises from other DNA sequences in this sample as well. The chain carries TRBV7-9 and TRBJ1-5; D not certain. This CDR3 is built from 12 residues. The V gene's germline CDR1 is SEHNR and CDR2 FQNEAQ (reference sequence). V lost 1 base and J 6 bases, leaving 4 bases between the germline ends. CDR3 DNA sequence: TGTGCCAGCAGCTTAGTTGGTCAGCCCCAGCATTTT. Its protein product is CASSLVGQPQHF. Looking up the rest from reference TRBV7-9 and TRBJ1-5 gives the full variable domain: DTGVSQNPRHKITKRGQNVTFRCDPISEHNRLYWYRQTLGQGPEFLTYFQNEAQLEKSRLLSDRFSAERPKGSFSTLEIQRTEQGDSAMYLCASSLVGQPQHFGDGTRLSIL.

The chain employs TRBV7-3 and TRBJ2-5; TRBD2 aligns across 7 bases. This CDR3 has 17 residues. Germline lookup yields CDR1 SGHTA and CDR2 FQGTGA. V was clipped by 7 bases and J by 1 base; unmatched bases: 15. The chain's CDR3 is CASIINPGPGGQETQYF. In nucleotides, the CDR3 is TGTGCCAGCATCATCAACCCCGGACCGGGGGGCCAAGAGACCCAGTACTTC.

The V call is TRBV28, the J call TRBJ2-7; D may be TRBD1 (5 bases). Germline V lookup: CDR1 MDHEN, CDR2 SYDVKM. V was shortened by 6 bases and J by 3 bases, with 12 bases between the two germline ends. The CDR3 sequence is 13 residues long. CDR3 loop: CASSLRGDYEQYF. As DNA, the CDR3 is TGTGCCAGCAGCCTTAGGGGCGACTACGAGCAGTACTTC.

The genes are TRBV6-6 and TRBJ2-7; TRBD2 aligns across 7 bases. Per germline, CDR1 MNHNY and CDR2 SVGAGI (reference sequence). The ends lost 6 bases at V and 3 bases at J; junction bases unmatched: 8. The CDR3 has 14 residues. In DNA, the CDR3 is TGTGCCAGCAGCCCCCTGGGGAGGGTCTACGAGCAGTACTTC. Its protein product is CASSPLGRVYEQYF.

V usage is TRBV28 and J usage is TRBJ1-3; no reliable D call. The V end lost 5 bases, the J end lost 2 bases, and 10 bases lay between the germline ends. The CDR3 totals 14 residues. Germline V CDR1 and CDR2: MDHEN, SYDVKM. For the CDR3, the DNA is TGTGCCAGCAGTCAAGGTATTGCTGGAAACACCATATATTTT. This gives the protein CASSQGIAGNTIYF.

The chain is built from TRBV9 and TRBJ2-3; 8 bases are shared with TRBD2. The length of the CDR3 is 14 residues. CDR1 is SGDLS and CDR2 is YYNGEE in the germline V gene. With 2 bases clipped from V and 4 bases from J, the junction kept 3 bases outside the gene matches. The CDR3 DNA is TGTGCCAGCAGCGTTGGACTAGCCTCAGATACGCAGTATTTT. Encoded protein: CASSVGLASDTQYF.

The CDR3 nucleotides read TGTGCCAGCAGCTTCGCACTAGCGGAAACAGATACGCAGTATTTT. Amino acids: CASSFALAETDTQYF. The gene calls are TRBV7-9 and TRBJ2-3, with TRBD2 matching over 8 bases. CDR3 length: 15 residues. V was pared by 3 bases and J by 3 bases, with 5 bases of the junction left unmatched. CDR1 and CDR2 (germline): SEHNR, FQNEAQ (reference sequence).

The rearrangement links TRBV28 to TRBJ2-5; D uncertain. This CDR3 has 13 residues. Germline V gene sequence: CDR1 MDHEN, CDR2 SYDVKM. Trimming removed 7 bases from V and 4 bases from J, with 13 bases in between. CDR3 DNA: TGTGCCAGCACCAAGGCCAGACGAGAGACCCAGTACTTC. Translation: CASTKARRETQYF.

The chain joins TRBV28 to TRBJ2-5; no reliable D call. The DNA end is a closer match to TRBJ2-7, so the J assignment may be wrong. This CDR3 has 12 residues. The germline gives CDR1 MDHEN, CDR2 SYDVKM. CDR3 region: CVVGPGSYEQYF. As DNA, the CDR3 is TGTGTAGTCGGACCGGGCTCCTACGAGCAGTACTTC.

J is TRBJ2-1 and V is TRBV7-9; D uncertain. V was shortened by 5 bases and J by 0 bases, with 14 bases between the two germline ends. CDR1 is SEHNR and CDR2 is FQNEAQ in the germline V gene (reference sequence). This CDR3 contains 16 residues. CDR3 residues: CASSPELRSSYNEQFF. In nucleotides, the CDR3 is TGTGCCAGCAGCCCCGAACTACGAAGCTCCTACAATGAGCAGTTCTTC.

This clone was detected only once. The chain joins TRBV5-1 to TRBJ2-7; D not resolved. The length of the CDR3 is 14 residues. The germline V and J ends were trimmed by 4 bases and 1 base, with 12 bases remaining between them. Germline CDR1 SGHRS, CDR2 YFSETQ. Here the CDR3 reads CASSIDIRSYEQYF. CDR3 coding DNA: TGCGCCAGCAGCATAGATATCCGTTCCTACGAGCAGTACTTC. Based on the CDR3 plus reference TRBV5-1 and TRBJ2-7, the full variable domain is KAGVTQTPRYLIKTRGQQVTLSCSPISGHRSVSWYQQTPGQGLQFLFEYFSETQRNKGNFPGRFSGRQFSNSRSEMNVSTLELGDSALYLCASSIDIRSYEQYFGPGTRLTVT.